This T cell receptor (beta chain) comes out of a study of regulatory T cells in long-lasting Graves disease. The time point: newly diagnosed GD, antithyroid drugs for less than 3 months. After RNA was extracted from PBMCs, the TCR library was made from it. An endocrinology unit in Xi'an, China, supplied the patients. This CDR3 comprises 11 residues. The V and J ends lost 5 bases and 6 bases respectively, with 8 bases between them. Germline values: CDR1 LGHDT, CDR2 YNNKEL (reference sequence). This clonotype was counted ten times or more. Its specificity is unknown. General study points: Persistent cases of Graves' showed reduced TCR diversity relative to newly diagnosed patients.

Combining iRepertoire HTBI primers with Arm-PCR of CDR3 regions, the authors built TCR beta libraries. Each CDR3 protein gets one entry after TCRdb re-called the multiplex PCR reads with MiXCR. The table lists a few hundred thousand distinct CDR3 sequences, about 10% of them singletons. A further study also used this sample, focusing on T cells in Graves' hyperthyroidism and ophthalmopathy. That paper states: The diagnoses drew upon clinical symptoms, serum thyroxine and TRAb, thyroid ultrasound and orbital computed tomography. Initially, a first-round RT-PCR of the TCR CDR3 employed the HTBI primer set.

The material was peripheral blood mononuclear cells (PBMCs), obtained at new diagnosis, from a patient treated with antithyroid drugs. The chain is built from TRBV3-1 and TRBJ2-7; unclear D gene. This sequence originates from a woman between 18 and 30 years old with Graves disease. The CDR3 sequence is CASSAWREQYF. In DNA, the CDR3 is TGTGCCAGCAGCGCTTGGCGCGAGCAGTACTTC.